The 3 T cell receptor beta chains below all came from one sample that was sequenced in a study of CD8+ T cells in alopecia areata. Extraction and reverse transcription of RNA yielded cDNA as the sequencing template. The repertoire was sequenced with immunoSEQ multiplex PCR; TCRdb's copy has only in-frame clones and lacks some. The table lists 150,000 to 200,000 clones, 59% of them singletons, with roughly 15% in the top ten. Sequencing was performed on CD4+ T cells sorted from blood, taken at week 0. The receptors shown here come from a human donor with alopecia areata.

This clone was observed once. The V call is TRBV6-1, the J call TRBJ2-5, with no clear D. This CDR3 has 17 residues. With 4 bases removed from V and 2 bases from J, the gap between germline ends came to 20 bases. Looked up from germline, CDR1 is MNHNS and CDR2 is SASEGT. CDR3 protein: CASSVSRILGLQETQYF. The CDR3 DNA reads TGTGCCAGCAGTGTCAGCCGGATCTTGGGTTTACAAGAGACCCAGTACTTC.

The CDR3: CASSMDATGTSTDTQYF. CDR3 coding DNA: TGCGCCAGCAGCATGGACGCTACCGGGACTAGCACAGATACGCAGTATTTT. The rearrangement joins TRBV5-1 to TRBJ2-3, with D tentatively TRBD2 (6 bases). Trimming stripped 4 bases from V and 0 bases from J, with 18 bases between. CDR1 and CDR2 (germline): SGHRS, YFSETQ. The CDR3 contains 17 residues.

V and J are TRBV29-1 and TRBJ2-1, with no clear D. The germline V gene encodes CDR1 SQVTM and CDR2 ANQGSEA. The CDR3 consists of 13 residues. The V gene lost 4 bases and the J gene lost 7 bases, with 14 bases spanning the gap. CDR3: CSVGGVLWNEQFF. In DNA, the CDR3 is TGCAGCGTTGGTGGGGTCCTTTGGAATGAGCAGTTCTTC.